Sequencing of this T cell receptor (beta chain) was carried out in a study of STAT5B mutations in CD4+ large granular lymphocyte leukemia. Study-wide points: 8/27 top patient clones versus 2/35 control clones were TRBV06-family. Higher CD4+ than CD8+ T-LGLL clonality might reflect small sample size. Patient CD4-sorted repertoires stayed more clonal than healthy ones after leukemic-clone removal.

On this clone: Its antigen remains unidentified.

The CDR3 runs 15 residues. The germline V gene encodes CDR1 MNHEY and CDR2 SVGAGI. Trimming at V came to 6 bases and at J to 2 bases, leaving 4 bases not matched to a gene. The assay was immunoSEQ multiplex PCR, and TCRdb's table has in-frame clones only and misses some. In the table there are under 30,000 clones, 70% to 75% of which are singletons. The specimen was CD4+ T cells from blood buffy coats. This sequence was found in a human donor in good health. V usage is TRBV6-5 and J usage is TRBJ2-7, with 13 nucleotides matching TRBD2. In DNA, the CDR3 is TGTGCCAGCAGGATAGGACTAGCGGGAGCCTACGAGCAGTACTTC. It yields the protein CASRIGLAGAYEQYF.